This T cell receptor (beta chain) was sequenced for a study of T-cell reconstitution after alpha-beta-depleted transplantation in children. Study results and caveats: At the one-year point after transplant, T-cell counts and TCRbeta diversity were found to come mostly from T cells that had been newly produced.

A remark on this clonotype: Its antigen is not known.

The CDR3 has 11 residues. CDR1 and CDR2 from the germline V gene are DFQATT and SNEGSKA (reference sequence). TCRbeta library preparation incorporated unique molecular identifiers. TCRdb used MiXCR to reprocess the PCR reads, holding one entry per CDR3 protein. The sample has around 450,000 distinct CDR3 sequences, about 45% seen once. The TCR originated in a girl aged 2 to 10 with aplastic anemia, due to receive a stem cell transplant. The material was PBMCs, obtained before TCRalphabeta/CD19-depleted stem cell transplant. This chain connects TRBV20-1 to TRBJ1-1, with no clear D. This CDR3 reads CRAEDGTEAFF. The CDR3 region has the DNA TGCAGGGCGGAGGACGGGACTGAAGCTTTCTTT.